This T cell receptor beta chain comes out of a study of T cells expressing NK-cell markers. As for the study in general: Just one sequenced donor of eight was HCMV-seronegative, while seven were seropositive.

TCR beta libraries carry UMIs added by 5'RACE template switching. TCRdb re-called the 5' RACE reads and gives one entry per CDR3 protein, without DNA. The sample is made up of about 300,000 distinct CDR3 sequences, and the top ten hold around 4.3% of it. Sequenced: blood T cells: a sorted CD56 or NKG2C T cell subset, CD4+ or CD8+ T cells, or bulk PBMC T cells (not recorded which). The source of this sequence is a woman aged 18-70 years in good health.

CDR3 residues: CASSSRTGSGNTIYF. The chain joins TRBV7-2 to TRBJ1-3; TCRdb returns TRBD1, unconfirmable since there is no DNA. The CDR3 covers 15 residues. Germline CDR1 is SGHTA and CDR2 is FQGNSA.